The entry that follows covers one T cell receptor beta chain sequence. Its antigen is still unknown. These data belong to a study of tumor and adjacent non-tumor tissue in lung cancer. RNA was extracted from bulk tissue without any cell sorting. Findings of the study overall: Compared with tumor, normal lung showed significantly lower TCR diversity.

Three rounds of nested PCR, following a modified ARM-PCR protocol, produced the TCRbeta library. From the multiplex PCR reads, TCRdb called clonotypes with MiXCR, one entry per CDR3 protein. The sample lists 200,000 or so distinct CDR3 sequences; about 71% were seen once. CDR3 length equals 13 residues. CDR1 and CDR2 from the germline V gene are DFQATT and SNEGSKA (reference sequence). Trimming pared 6 bases from V and 7 bases from J, leaving 16 bases between. The sequence came from a man aged 60-69 years with non-small cell lung cancer. Sequences were obtained from lung tumor tissue. The V gene is TRBV20-1, the J gene TRBJ2-1; D is unclear. The DNA for the CDR3 is TGCAGTGCAACGACTCGGAGAAAGAATGAGCAGTTCTTC. Translated, it gives CSATTRRKNEQFF.